This T cell receptor beta chain was captured in a study of CD8 T cells in ankylosing spondylitis. Study results and limitations: Reported data indicate significant enrichment of disease-linked clones within matched ankylosing spondylitis synovial fluid. Relatively scarce in peripheral blood, disease-linked clones were CD8+.

TCRdb reanalysed the 5' RACE reads using MiXCR and keeps one entry per CDR3 protein. Of some 220,000 distinct CDR3 sequences in the sample, around 8% were seen once. Looked up from germline, CDR1 is SGHNT and CDR2 is YENEEA. The CDR3 runs to 15 residues. V was pared by 3 bases and J by 8 bases, with 3 bases of the junction left unmatched. This clonotype came up a few times. Its cognate antigen is unknown. A much larger clone is a single base away; this may be a read error. This clonotype was sampled from a female donor with ankylosing spondylitis or in good health (not recorded which). The specimen sequenced was blood, either unsorted or a sorted T cell fraction (not recorded which). The V gene is TRBV11-3, the J gene TRBJ2-1, with 14 bases fitting TRBD2. The CDR3 loop reads CASSLGLAGVHEQFF. CDR3 DNA sequence: TGTGCCAGCAGCTTGGGACTAGCGGGAGTCCATGAGCAGTTCTTC.